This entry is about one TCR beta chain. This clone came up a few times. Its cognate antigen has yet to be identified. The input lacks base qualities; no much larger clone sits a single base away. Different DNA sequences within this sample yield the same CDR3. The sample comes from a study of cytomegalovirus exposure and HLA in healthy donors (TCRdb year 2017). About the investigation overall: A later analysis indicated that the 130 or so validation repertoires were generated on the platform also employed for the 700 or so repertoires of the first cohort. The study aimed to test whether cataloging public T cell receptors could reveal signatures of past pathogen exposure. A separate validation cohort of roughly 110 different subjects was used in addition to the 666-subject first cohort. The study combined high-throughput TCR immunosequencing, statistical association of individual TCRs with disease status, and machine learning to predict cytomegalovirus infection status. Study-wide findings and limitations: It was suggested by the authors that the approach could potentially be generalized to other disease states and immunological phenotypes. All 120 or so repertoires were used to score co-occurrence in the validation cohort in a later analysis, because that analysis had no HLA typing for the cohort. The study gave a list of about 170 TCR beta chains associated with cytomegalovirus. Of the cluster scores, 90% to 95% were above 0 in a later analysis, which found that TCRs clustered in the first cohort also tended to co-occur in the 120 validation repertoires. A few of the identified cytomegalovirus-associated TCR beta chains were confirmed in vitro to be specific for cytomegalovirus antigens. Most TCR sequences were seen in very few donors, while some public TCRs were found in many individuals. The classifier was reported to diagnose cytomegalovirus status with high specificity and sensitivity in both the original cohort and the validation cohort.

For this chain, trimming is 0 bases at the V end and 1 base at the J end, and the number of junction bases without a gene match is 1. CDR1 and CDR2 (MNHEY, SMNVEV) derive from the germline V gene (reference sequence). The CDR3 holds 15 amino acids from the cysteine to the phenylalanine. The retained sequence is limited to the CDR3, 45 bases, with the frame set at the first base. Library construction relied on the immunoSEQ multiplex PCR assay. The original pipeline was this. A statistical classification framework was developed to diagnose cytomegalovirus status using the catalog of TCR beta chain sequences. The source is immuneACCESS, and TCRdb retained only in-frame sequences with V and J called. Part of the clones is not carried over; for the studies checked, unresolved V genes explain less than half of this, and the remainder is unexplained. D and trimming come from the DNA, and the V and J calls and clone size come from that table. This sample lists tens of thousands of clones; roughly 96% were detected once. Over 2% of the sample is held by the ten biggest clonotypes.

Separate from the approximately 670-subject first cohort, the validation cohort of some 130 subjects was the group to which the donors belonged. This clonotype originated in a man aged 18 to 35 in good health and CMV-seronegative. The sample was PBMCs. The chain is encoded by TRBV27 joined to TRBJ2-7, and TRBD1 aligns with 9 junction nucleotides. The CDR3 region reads CASSLSGTGSYEQYF. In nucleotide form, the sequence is TGTGCCAGCAGTTTATCCGGGACAGGGTCCTACGAGCAGTACTTC.